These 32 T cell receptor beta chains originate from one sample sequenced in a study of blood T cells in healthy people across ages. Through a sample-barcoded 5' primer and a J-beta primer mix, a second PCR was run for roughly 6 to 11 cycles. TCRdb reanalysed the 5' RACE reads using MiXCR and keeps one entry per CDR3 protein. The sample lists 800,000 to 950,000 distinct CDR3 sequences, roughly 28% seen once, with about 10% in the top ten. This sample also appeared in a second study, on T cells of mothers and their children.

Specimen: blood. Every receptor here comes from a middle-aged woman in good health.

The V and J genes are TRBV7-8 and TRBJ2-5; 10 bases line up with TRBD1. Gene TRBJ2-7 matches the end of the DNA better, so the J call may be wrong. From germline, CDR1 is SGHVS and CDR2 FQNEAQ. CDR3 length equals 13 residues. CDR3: CASSSDRGLEQYF. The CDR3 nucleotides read TGTGCCAGCAGCTCTGACAGGGGGCTCGAGCAGTACTTC.

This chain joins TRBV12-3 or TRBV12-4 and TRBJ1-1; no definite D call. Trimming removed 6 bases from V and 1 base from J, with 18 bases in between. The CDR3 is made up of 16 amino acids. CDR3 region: CASRVGGRGTNTEAFF. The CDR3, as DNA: TGTGCCAGCAGAGTCGGAGGACGGGGAACGAACACTGAAGCTTTCTTT.

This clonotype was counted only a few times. This CDR3 is CASTVTGEKLFF. The CDR3 nucleotides are TGTGCCAGCACGGTAACTGGTGAAAAACTGTTTTTT. V gene TRBV7-2 combines with J gene TRBJ1-4, with D hard to call. V was trimmed by 7 bases and J by 7 bases, leaving 10 bases between them. The germline V gene encodes CDR1 SGHTA and CDR2 FQGNSA. The CDR3 has 12 residues.

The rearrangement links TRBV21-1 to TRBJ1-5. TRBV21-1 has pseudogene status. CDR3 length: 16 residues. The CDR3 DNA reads TGTGCCAGCAGCAAAGCGCAAGTAGGGAACAATCAGCCCCAGCATTTT. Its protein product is CASSKAQVGNNQPQHF.

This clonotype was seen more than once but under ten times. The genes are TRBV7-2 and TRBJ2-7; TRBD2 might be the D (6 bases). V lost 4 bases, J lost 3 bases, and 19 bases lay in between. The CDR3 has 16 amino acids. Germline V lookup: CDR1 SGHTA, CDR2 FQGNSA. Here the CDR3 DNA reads TGTGCCAGCAGCTACCCCTTGGGGGGAAGATACTACGAGCAGTACTTC. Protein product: CASSYPLGGRYYEQYF.

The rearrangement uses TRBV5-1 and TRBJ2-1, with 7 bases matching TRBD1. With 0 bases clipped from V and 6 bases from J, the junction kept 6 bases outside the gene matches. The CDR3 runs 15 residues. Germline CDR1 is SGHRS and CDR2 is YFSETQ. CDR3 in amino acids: CASSLAIAGGNEQFF. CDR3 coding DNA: TGCGCCAGCAGCTTGGCCATAGCAGGGGGCAATGAGCAGTTCTTC.

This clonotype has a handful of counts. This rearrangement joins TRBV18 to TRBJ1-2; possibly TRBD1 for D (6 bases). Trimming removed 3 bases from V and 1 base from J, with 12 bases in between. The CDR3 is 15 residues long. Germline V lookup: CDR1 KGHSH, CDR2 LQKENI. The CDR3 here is CASSPRQEINYGYTF. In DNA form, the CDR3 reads TGTGCCAGCTCACCGCGACAGGAGATTAACTATGGCTACACCTTC.

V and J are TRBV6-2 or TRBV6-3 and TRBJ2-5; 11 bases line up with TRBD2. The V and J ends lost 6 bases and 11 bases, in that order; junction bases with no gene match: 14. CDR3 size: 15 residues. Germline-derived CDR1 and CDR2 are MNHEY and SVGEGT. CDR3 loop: CASSRGLAGRLTQYF. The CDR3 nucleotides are TGTGCCAGCAGCCGTGGACTAGCGGGTCGTCTTACTCAGTACTTC.

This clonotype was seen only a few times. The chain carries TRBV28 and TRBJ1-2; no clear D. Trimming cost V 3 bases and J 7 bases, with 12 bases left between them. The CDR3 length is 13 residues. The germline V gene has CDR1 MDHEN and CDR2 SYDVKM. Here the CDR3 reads CASSFTSAGGYTF. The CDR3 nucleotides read TGTGCCAGCAGTTTTACCTCCGCTGGTGGCTACACCTTC.

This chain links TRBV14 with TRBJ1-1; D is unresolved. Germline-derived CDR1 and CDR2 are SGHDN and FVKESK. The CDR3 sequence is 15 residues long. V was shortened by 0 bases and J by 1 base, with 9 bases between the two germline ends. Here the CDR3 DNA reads TGTGCCAGCAGCCAAGATCTCAGCAGGAACACTGAAGCTTTCTTT. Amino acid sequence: CASSQDLSRNTEAFF.

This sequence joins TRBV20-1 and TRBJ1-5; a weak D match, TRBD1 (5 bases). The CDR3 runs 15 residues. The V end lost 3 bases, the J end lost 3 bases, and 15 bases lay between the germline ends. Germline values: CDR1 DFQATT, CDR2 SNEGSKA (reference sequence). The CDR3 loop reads CSARKQTALNQPQHF. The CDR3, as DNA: TGCAGTGCTAGGAAGCAGACAGCCCTCAATCAGCCCCAGCATTTT.

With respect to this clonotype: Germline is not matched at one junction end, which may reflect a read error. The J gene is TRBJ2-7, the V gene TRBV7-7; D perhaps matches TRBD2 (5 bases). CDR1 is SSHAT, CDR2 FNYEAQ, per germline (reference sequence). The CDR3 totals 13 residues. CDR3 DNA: TGTGCTAGCAGCCCCACCTCGGGGTTCGAGCAGTACTTC. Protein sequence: CASSPTSGFEQYF.

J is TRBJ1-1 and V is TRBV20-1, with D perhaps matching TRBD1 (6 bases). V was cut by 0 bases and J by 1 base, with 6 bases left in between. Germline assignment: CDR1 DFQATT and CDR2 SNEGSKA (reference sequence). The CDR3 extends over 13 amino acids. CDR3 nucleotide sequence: TGCAGTGCTAGAGAGGGACAGAACACTGAAGCTTTCTTT. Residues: CSAREGQNTEAFF.

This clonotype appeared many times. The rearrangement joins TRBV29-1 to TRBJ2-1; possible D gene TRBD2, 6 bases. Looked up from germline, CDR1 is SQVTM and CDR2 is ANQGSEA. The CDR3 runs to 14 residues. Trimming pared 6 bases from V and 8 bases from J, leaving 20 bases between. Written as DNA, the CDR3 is TGCAGCGTCCTAACTAGCAGGAGACGGGATGAGCAGTTCTTC. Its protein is CSVLTSRRRDEQFF.

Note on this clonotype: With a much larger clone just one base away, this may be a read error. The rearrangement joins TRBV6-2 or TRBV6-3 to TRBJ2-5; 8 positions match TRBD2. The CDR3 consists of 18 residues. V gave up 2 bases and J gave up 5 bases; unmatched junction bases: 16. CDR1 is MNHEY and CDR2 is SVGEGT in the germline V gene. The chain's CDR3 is CASSYIRRAGLEVETQYF. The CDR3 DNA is TGTGCCAGCAGTTACATTCGAAGGGCGGGACTAGAGGTGGAGACCCAGTACTTC.

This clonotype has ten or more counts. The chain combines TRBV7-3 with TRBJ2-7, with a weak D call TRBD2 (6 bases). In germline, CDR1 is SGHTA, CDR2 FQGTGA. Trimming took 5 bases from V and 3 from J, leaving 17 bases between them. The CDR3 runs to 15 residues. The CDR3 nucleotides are TGTGCCAGCAGCCCCGGGGGTAGCGGATACTACGAGCAGTACTTC. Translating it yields CASSPGGSGYYEQYF.

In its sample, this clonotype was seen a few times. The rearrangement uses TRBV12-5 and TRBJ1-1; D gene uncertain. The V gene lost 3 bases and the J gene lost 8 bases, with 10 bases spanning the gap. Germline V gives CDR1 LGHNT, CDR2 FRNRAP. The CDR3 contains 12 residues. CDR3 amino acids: CASGFWGAEAFF. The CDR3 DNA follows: TGTGCTAGTGGTTTTTGGGGAGCCGAAGCTTTCTTT.

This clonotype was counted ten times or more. For the CDR3, the DNA is TGTGCCTGGAGTGTAGGTACTCATGACGAGCAGTACTTC. It encodes CAWSVGTHDEQYF. The chain joins TRBV30 to TRBJ2-7; D unresolved. Trimming removed 0 bases from V and 5 bases from J, with 11 bases in between. The CDR3 spans 13 residues. In germline, CDR1 is GTSNPN, CDR2 SVGIG (reference sequence).

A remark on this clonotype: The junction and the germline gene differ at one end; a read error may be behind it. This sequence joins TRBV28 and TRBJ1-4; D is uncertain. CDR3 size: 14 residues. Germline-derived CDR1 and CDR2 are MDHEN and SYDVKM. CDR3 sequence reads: CASRLGGQAEKLFF. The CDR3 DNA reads TGTGCCAGCCGTTTGGGAGGTCAGGCTGAAAAACTGTTTTTT. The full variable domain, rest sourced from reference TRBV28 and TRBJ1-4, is DVKVTQSSRYLVKRTGEKVFLECVQDMDHENMFWYRQDPGLGLRLIYFSYDVKMKEKGDIPEGYSVSREKKERFSLILESASTNQTSMYLCASRLGGQAEKLFFGSGTQLSVL.

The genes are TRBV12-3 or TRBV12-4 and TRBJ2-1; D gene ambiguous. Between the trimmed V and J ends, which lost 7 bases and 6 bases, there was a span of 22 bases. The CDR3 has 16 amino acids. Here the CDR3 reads CASTGYGTTDTNEQFF. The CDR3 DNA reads TGTGCCAGCACCGGTTACGGAACAACCGACACCAATGAGCAGTTCTTC.

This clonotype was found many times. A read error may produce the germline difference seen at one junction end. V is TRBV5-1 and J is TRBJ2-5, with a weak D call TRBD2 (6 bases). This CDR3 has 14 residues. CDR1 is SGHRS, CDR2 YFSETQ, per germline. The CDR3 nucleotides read TGCGCCAGCAGTTTGGGGGGTAGCCTGGAGACCCAGTACTTC. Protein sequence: CASSLGGSLETQYF.

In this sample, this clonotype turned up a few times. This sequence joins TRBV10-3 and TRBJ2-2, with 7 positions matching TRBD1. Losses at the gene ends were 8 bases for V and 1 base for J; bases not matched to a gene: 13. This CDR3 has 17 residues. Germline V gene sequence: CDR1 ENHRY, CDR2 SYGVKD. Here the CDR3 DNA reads TGTGCCATCTATCCTTCCCCGACAGGGTTGAACACCGGGGAGCTGTTTTTT. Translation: CAIYPSPTGLNTGELFF.

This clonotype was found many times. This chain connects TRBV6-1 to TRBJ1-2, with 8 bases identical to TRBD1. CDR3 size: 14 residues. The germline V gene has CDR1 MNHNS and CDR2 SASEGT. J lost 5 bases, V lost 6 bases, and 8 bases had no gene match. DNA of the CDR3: TGTGCCAGCAGGGTGACAGGGGTTGGTTATGGCTACACCTTC. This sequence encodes CASRVTGVGYGYTF.

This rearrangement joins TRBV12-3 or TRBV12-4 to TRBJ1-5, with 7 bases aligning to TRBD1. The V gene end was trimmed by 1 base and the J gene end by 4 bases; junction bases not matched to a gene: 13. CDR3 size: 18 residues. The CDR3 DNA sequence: TGTGCCAGCAGTTTAGGCCTATCGGGACAGCCCCGGAATCAGCCCCAGCATTTT. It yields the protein CASSLGLSGQPRNQPQHF.

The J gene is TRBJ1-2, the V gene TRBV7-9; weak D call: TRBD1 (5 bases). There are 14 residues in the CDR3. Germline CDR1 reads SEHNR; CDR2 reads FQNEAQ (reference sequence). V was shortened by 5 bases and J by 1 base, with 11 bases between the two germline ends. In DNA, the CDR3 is TGTGCCAGCAGCCACTGGGACGGTAACTATGGCTACACCTTC. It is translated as CASSHWDGNYGYTF.

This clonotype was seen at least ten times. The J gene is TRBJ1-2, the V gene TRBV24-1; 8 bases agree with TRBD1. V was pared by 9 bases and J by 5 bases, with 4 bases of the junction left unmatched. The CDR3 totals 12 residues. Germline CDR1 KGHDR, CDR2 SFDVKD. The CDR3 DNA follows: TGTGCCACCTCTCAGGGGGCGTATGGCTACACCTTC. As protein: CATSQGAYGYTF.

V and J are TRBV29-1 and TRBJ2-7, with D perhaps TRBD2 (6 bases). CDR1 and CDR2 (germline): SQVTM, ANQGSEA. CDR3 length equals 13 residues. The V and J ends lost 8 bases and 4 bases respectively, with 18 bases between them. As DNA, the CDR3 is TGCAGCACAGGAACACGGGGGTCGTACGAGCAGTACTTC. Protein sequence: CSTGTRGSYEQYF.

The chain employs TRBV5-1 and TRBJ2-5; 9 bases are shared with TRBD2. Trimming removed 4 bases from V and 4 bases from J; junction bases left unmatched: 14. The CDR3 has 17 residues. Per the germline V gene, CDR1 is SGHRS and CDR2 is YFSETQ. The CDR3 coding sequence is TGCGCCAGCAGCCCCGACCTCCTGCGGGGGGGCCGAGAGACCCAGTACTTC. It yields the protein CASSPDLLRGGRETQYF.

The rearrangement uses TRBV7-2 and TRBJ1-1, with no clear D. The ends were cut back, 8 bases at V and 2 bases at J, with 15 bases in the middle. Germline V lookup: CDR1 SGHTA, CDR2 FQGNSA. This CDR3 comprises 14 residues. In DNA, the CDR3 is TGTGCCAGCTCCCGGGAGGTAGGCAACACTGAAGCTTTCTTT. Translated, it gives CASSREVGNTEAFF.

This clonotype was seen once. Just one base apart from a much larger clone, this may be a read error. The CDR3 is CSARDRITSCNEQFF. In DNA, the CDR3 is TGCAGTGCTAGAGATCGCATAACTTCCTGCAATGAGCAGTTCTTC. This sequence joins TRBV20-1 and TRBJ2-1; D is ambiguous. The CDR3 runs to 15 residues. From germline, CDR1 is DFQATT and CDR2 SNEGSKA (reference sequence).

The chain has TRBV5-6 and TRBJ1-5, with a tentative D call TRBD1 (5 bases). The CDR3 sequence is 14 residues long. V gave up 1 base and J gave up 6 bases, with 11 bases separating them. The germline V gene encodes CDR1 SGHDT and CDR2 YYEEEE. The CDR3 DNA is TGTGCCAGCAGCTTGCATAGGGGCCGTCAGCCCCAGCATTTT. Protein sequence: CASSLHRGRQPQHF.

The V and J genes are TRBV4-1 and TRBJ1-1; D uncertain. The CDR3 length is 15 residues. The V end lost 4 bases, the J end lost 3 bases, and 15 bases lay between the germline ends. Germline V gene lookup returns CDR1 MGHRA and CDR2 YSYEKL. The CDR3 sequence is CASSLGGGRDTEAFF. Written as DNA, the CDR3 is TGCGCCAGCAGCCTGGGTGGAGGTAGGGACACTGAAGCTTTCTTT.